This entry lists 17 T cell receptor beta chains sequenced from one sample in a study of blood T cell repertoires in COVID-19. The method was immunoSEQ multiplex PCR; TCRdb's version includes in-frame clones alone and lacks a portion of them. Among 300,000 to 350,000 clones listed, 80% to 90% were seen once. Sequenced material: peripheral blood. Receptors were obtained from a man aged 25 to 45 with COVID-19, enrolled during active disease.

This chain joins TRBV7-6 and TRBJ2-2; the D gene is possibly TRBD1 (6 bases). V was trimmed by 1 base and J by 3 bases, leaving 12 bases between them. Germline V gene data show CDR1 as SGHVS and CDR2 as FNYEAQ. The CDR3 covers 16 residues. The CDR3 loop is CASSLVLGGDTGELFF. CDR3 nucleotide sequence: TGTGCCAGCAGCTTAGTATTAGGGGGAGACACCGGGGAGCTGTTTTTT.

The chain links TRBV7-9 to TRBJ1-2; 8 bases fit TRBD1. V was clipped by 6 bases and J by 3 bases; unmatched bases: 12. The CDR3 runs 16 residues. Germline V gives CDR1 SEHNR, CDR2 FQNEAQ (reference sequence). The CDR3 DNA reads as TGTGCCAGCAGTTCGACTCCAGGGGGCGCAGACTATGGCTACACCTTC. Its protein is CASSSTPGGADYGYTF. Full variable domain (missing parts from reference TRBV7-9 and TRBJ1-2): DTGVSQNPRHKITKRGQNVTFRCDPISEHNRLYWYRQTLGQGPEFLTYFQNEAQLEKSRLLSDRFSAERPKGSFSTLEIQRTEQGDSAMYLCASSSTPGGADYGYTFGSGTRLTVV.

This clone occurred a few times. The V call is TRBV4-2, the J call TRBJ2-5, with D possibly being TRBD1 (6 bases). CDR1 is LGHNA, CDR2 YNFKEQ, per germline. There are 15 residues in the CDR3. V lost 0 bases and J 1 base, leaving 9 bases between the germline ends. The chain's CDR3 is CASSQDRGTQETQYF. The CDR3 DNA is TGTGCCAGCAGCCAAGACAGGGGTACCCAAGAGACCCAGTACTTC.

CDR3 in amino acids: CASSYEATAGLAGAYNEQFF. The DNA for the CDR3 is TGTGCCAGCAGTTACGAAGCTACGGCCGGACTAGCGGGAGCCTACAATGAGCAGTTCTTC. J is TRBJ2-1 and V is TRBV6-2 or TRBV6-3, with 13 nucleotides matching TRBD2. V was pared by 2 bases and J by 2 bases, with 12 bases of the junction left unmatched. The CDR3 contains 20 residues. The germline CDR1 and CDR2 sequences are MNHEY and SVGEGT.

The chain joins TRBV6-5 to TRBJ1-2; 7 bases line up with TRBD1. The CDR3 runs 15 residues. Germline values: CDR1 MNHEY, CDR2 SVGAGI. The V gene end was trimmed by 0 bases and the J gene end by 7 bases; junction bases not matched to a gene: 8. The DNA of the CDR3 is TGTGCCAGCAGTTACTCGCTGGGGGACAGAGGTGGCTACACCTTC. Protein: CASSYSLGDRGGYTF.

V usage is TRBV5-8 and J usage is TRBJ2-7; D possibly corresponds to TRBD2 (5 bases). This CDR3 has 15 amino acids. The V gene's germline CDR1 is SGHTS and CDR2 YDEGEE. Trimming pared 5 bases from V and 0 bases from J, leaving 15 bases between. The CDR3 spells CASRKILTSSYEQYF. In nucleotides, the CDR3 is TGTGCCAGCAGAAAGATTCTCACTAGCTCCTACGAGCAGTACTTC.

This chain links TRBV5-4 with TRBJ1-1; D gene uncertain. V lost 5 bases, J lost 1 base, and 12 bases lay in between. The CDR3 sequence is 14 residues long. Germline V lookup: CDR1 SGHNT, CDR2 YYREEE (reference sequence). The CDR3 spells CASRTERENTEAFF. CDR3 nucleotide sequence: TGTGCCAGCAGGACCGAGCGGGAGAACACTGAAGCTTTCTTT.

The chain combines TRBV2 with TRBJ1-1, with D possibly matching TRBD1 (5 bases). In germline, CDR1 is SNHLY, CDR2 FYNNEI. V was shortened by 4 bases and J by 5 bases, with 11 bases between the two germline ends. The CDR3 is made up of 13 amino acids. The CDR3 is CASSVFGGTEAFF. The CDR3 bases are TGTGCCAGCAGTGTCTTCGGGGGGACTGAAGCTTTCTTT.

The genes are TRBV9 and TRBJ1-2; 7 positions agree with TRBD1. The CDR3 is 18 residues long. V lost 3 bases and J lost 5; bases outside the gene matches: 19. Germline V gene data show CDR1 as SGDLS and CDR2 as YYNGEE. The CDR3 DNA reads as TGTGCCAGCAGCGAATCTGGTTTCGACAGACAGGGAATATATGGCTACACCTTC. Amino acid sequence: CASSESGFDRQGIYGYTF.

The CDR3 DNA follows: TGTGCCAGCAGCAAAGGAACGGAGACAGGGTACAATGAGCAGTTCTTC. Residues: CASSKGTETGYNEQFF. The chain joins TRBV21-1 to TRBJ2-1; the DNA was not compared with TRBD1, the D call given in the table. TRBV21-1 is shown as a pseudogene. The CDR3 is 16 amino acids.

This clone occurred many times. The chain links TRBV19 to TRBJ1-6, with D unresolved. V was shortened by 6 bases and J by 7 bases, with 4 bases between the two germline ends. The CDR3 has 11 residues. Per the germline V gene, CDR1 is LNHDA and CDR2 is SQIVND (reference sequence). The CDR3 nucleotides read TGTGCCAGTAGCCAAAATTCACCCCTCCACTTT. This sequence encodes CASSQNSPLHF.

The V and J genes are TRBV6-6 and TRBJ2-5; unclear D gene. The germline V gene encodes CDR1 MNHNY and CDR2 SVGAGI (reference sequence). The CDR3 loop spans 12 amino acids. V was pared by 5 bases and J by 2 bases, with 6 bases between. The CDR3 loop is CASSRIQETQYF. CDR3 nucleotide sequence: TGTGCCAGCAGTCGAATACAAGAGACCCAGTACTTC.

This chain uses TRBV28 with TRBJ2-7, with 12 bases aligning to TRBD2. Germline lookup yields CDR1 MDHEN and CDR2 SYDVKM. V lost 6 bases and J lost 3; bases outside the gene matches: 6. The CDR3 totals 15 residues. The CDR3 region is CASSRLAGVFYEQYF. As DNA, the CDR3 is TGTGCCAGCAGCCGACTAGCGGGGGTCTTCTACGAGCAGTACTTC. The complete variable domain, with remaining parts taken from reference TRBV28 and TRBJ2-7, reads DVKVTQSSRYLVKRTGEKVFLECVQDMDHENMFWYRQDPGLGLRLIYFSYDVKMKEKGDIPEGYSVSREKKERFSLILESASTNQTSMYLCASSRLAGVFYEQYFGPGTRLTVT.

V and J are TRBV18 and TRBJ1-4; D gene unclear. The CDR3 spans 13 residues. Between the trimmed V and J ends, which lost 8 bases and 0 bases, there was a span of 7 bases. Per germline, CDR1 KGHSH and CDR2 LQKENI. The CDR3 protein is CASHYATNEKLFF. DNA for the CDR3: TGTGCCAGCCACTATGCAACTAATGAAAAACTGTTTTTT. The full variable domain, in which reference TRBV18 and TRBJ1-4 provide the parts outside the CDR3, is NAGVMQNPRHLVRRRGQEARLRCSPMKGHSHVYWYRQLPEEGLKFMVYLQKENIIDESGMPKERFSAEFPKEGPSILRIQQVVRGDSAAYFCASHYATNEKLFFGSGTQLSVL.

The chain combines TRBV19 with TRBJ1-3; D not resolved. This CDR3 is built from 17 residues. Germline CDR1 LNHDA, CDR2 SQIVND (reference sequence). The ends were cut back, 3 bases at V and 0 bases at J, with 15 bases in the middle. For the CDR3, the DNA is TGTGCCAGTAGTATCTCATCGCAGATATTCTCTGGAAACACCATATATTTT. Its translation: CASSISSQIFSGNTIYF.

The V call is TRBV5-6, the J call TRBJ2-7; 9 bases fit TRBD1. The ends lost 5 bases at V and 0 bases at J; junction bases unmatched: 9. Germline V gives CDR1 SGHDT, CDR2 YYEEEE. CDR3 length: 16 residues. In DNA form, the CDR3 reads TGTGCCAGCAGATCCCCCGGGACAGGGCCCTCCTACGAGCAGTACTTC. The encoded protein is CASRSPGTGPSYEQYF.

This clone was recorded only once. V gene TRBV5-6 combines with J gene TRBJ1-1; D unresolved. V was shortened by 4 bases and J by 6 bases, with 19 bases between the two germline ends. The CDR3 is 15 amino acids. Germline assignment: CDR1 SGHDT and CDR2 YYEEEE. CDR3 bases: TGTGCCAGCAGCCTAAACGGGTGGATTAGAGCTGAAGCTTTCTTT. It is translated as CASSLNGWIRAEAFF.